The 17 T cell receptor beta chains below come from one sample, sequenced in a study of shared clonotypes between healthy human individuals. Only in-frame clones appear in the TCRdb table, and some are missing; sequencing was by immunoSEQ multiplex PCR. The profile shows roughly 2.2 million clones, less than 95% of them singletons. Sequencing was done on a sample of naive CD4+ T cells from PBMCs. Subset of the sample: CD45RA+ positively selected. The receptors were gathered from a young man in good health. Some clones in this sample may be carry-over from other donors' samples.

This chain links TRBV7-3 with TRBJ2-5; the D gene is possibly TRBD1 (6 bases). The germline V and J ends were trimmed by 3 bases and 2 bases, with 13 bases remaining between them. Germline V gene lookup returns CDR1 SGHTA and CDR2 FQGTGA. This CDR3 is built from 15 residues. The CDR3 DNA is TGTGCCAGCAGCTTGGTTTTAGGGGGACAAGAGACCCAGTACTTC. Translating it yields CASSLVLGGQETQYF.

The genes are TRBV28 and TRBJ2-3, with D possibly matching TRBD2 (7 bases). Trimming removed 4 bases from V and 6 bases from J, with 14 bases in between. CDR1 is MDHEN, CDR2 SYDVKM, per germline. The CDR3 is 14 residues long. This CDR3 is CASSSPGGADTQYF. CDR3 in DNA: TGTGCCAGCAGTTCCCCGGGGGGCGCTGATACGCAGTATTTT.

This chain connects TRBV25-1 to TRBJ2-7; D uncertain. Germline lookup yields CDR1 MGHDK and CDR2 SYGVNS. The CDR3 covers 13 residues. V was trimmed by 3 bases and J by 10 bases, leaving 16 bases between them. CDR3 DNA: TGTGCCAGCAGTGACCTAGGAGTTGGATTACAGTACTTC. Translating gives CASSDLGVGLQYF.

The V and J genes are TRBV7-2 and TRBJ2-7, with D possibly TRBD2 on 5 matching bases. With 7 bases removed from V and 2 bases from J, the gap between germline ends came to 18 bases. Germline CDR1 and CDR2: SGHTA and FQGNSA. CDR3 length: 15 amino acids. For the CDR3, the DNA is TGTGCCAGCACCATCACCACTAGAGGGCCCTACGAGCAGTACTTC. This sequence encodes CASTITTRGPYEQYF. The full variable domain, rest sourced from reference TRBV7-2 and TRBJ2-7, is GAGVSQSPSNKVTEKGKDVELRCDPISGHTALYWYRQSLGQGLEFLIYFQGNSAPDKSGLPSDRFSAERTGGSVSTLTIQRTQQEDSAVYLCASTITTRGPYEQYFGPGTRLTVT.

This chain links TRBV4-2 with TRBJ2-7, with TRBD2 identical over 10 bases. Germline CDR1 is LGHNA and CDR2 is YNFKEQ. This CDR3 has 16 residues. J was trimmed by 0 bases and V by 4 bases; bases with no gene match: 6. CDR3 coding DNA: TGTGCCAGCAGCCGGAGCGGGACTAGCGTCTCCTACGAGCAGTACTTC. It translates to CASSRSGTSVSYEQYF.

V gene TRBV15 combines with J gene TRBJ2-1; 14 nucleotides agree with TRBD2. CDR1 and CDR2 (germline): LNHNV, YYDKDF (reference sequence). Trimming took 9 bases from V and 1 from J; bases not matched to a gene: 8. This CDR3 is built from 17 residues. As DNA, the CDR3 is TGTGCCACATCCGGGACTAGCGGGAGCGGGTCCTACAATGAGCAGTTCTTC. Translated: CATSGTSGSGSYNEQFF.

The chain is built from TRBV14 and TRBJ1-2; D is unclear. This CDR3 contains 12 residues. Germline CDR1 is SGHDN and CDR2 is FVKESK. V was shortened by 0 bases and J by 4 bases, with 3 bases between the two germline ends. The CDR3 loop reads CASSQDFYGYTF. DNA for the CDR3: TGTGCCAGCAGCCAAGATTTCTATGGCTACACCTTC.

This clone was seen a few times. The chain is built from TRBV10-3 and TRBJ2-7, with D unclear. Trimming pared 4 bases from V and 6 bases from J, leaving 10 bases between. The CDR3 runs to 12 residues. Germline V gene lookup returns CDR1 ENHRY and CDR2 SYGVKD. CDR3 loop: CAISVDLGEQYF. In DNA, the CDR3 is TGTGCCATCAGTGTGGATTTGGGCGAGCAGTACTTC.

There are a few counts of this clone. The V and J genes are TRBV21-1 and TRBJ1-4; the D segment call TRBD1 is taken from the table without a DNA check. TRBV21-1 is termed a pseudogene. The CDR3 sequence is 15 residues long. The CDR3 loop reads CASSSRQVTNEKLFF. Here the CDR3 DNA reads TGTGCCAGCAGCAGCAGACAGGTAACTAATGAAAAACTGTTTTTT.

The CDR3 nucleotides read TGTGCCAGCAGCCCCCGGTCGCAGGGGCTGGGTGGCTACACCTTC. It translates to CASSPRSQGLGGYTF. The chain joins TRBV9 to TRBJ1-2, with a tentative D call TRBD1 (6 bases). Germline CDR1 and CDR2: SGDLS and YYNGEE. The V end was cut by 4 bases, the J end by 7 bases, with 20 bases between. This CDR3 is built from 15 residues.

The chain couples TRBV28 to TRBJ1-2; 10 bases are shared with TRBD1. Looked up from germline, CDR1 is MDHEN and CDR2 is SYDVKM. The V and J ends lost 9 bases and 0 bases, in that order; junction bases with no gene match: 7. The CDR3 is 15 residues long. CDR3 residues: CASQTGGASNYGYTF. DNA for the CDR3: TGTGCCAGTCAGACAGGGGGCGCGTCTAACTATGGCTACACCTTC.

A remark on this clone: Relative to the germline gene, one junction end is altered; a read error may explain this. V is TRBV7-3 and J is TRBJ1-2, with D unclear. The CDR3 is made up of 13 amino acids. Germline values: CDR1 SGHTA, CDR2 FQGTGA. The CDR3 spells CASSLTGSSVPFF. The CDR3 nucleotides are TGTGCCAGCAGTCTCACCGGGTCCTCCGTTCCTTTCTTC.

This clone was detected once. The chain has TRBV7-3 and TRBJ2-1; 8 nucleotides line up with TRBD2. The CDR3 runs 15 residues. Per germline, CDR1 SGHTA and CDR2 FQGTGA. V trimming: 4 bases; J trimming: 3 bases; junction bases outside the gene matches: 5. CDR3 DNA sequence: TGTGCCAGCAGCTCATCGGGACTAGGCTACAATGAGCAGTTCTTC. As protein: CASSSSGLGYNEQFF.

This rearrangement joins TRBV5-4 to TRBJ1-4; TRBD1 is a possible D gene (5 bases). The CDR3 runs 16 residues. Trimming removed 4 bases from V and 5 bases from J, with 18 bases in between. Per germline, CDR1 SGHNT and CDR2 YYREEE (reference sequence). Here the CDR3 DNA reads TGTGCCAGCAGCGACCAATCGGGACGCTGGAATGAAAAACTGTTTTTT. Amino acids: CASSDQSGRWNEKLFF.

V and J are TRBV11-2 and TRBJ2-5, with 10 bases that match TRBD2. This CDR3 contains 13 residues. The germline CDR1 and CDR2 sequences are SGHAT and FQNNGV. Trimming cost V 6 bases and J 6 bases; bases outside gene matches: 4. The CDR3 DNA reads as TGTGCCAGCAGGACGACTAGCGGGCAGACCCAGTACTTC. This encodes CASRTTSGQTQYF. The full variable domain, in which reference TRBV11-2 and TRBJ2-5 provide the parts outside the CDR3, is EAGVAQSPRYKIIEKRQSVAFWCNPISGHATLYWYQQILGQGPKLLIQFQNNGVVDDSQLPKDRFSAERLKGVDSTLKIQPAKLEDSAVYLCASRTTSGQTQYFGPGTRLLVL.

The chain has TRBV6-1 and TRBJ2-6; D is unresolved. This CDR3 spans 15 amino acids. Trimming took 5 bases from V and 0 from J, leaving 8 bases between them. The germline V gene encodes CDR1 MNHNS and CDR2 SASEGT. CDR3 protein: CASSLGSSGANVLTF. The CDR3 nucleotides are TGTGCCAGCAGTCTGGGGTCCTCTGGGGCCAACGTCCTGACTTTC.

J is TRBJ2-7 and V is TRBV28; D gene uncertain. The V end was cut by 6 bases, the J end by 1 base, with 10 bases between. CDR1 MDHEN and CDR2 SYDVKM come from the germline V gene. The CDR3 covers 13 residues. The chain's CDR3 is CASSILGSYEQYF. Written as DNA, the CDR3 is TGTGCCAGCAGCATATTAGGGTCCTACGAGCAGTACTTC.